A selection of T cell receptor beta chains follows, all from one sample in a study of cytomegalovirus exposure and HLA in healthy donors. Profiling relied on immunoSEQ multiplex PCR, and the TCRdb table lists in-frame clones only, not all of them. The sample has over 75,000 clones; around 76% are singletons. The specimen sequenced was PBMCs. These TCRs come from a man aged 35 to 55 in good health and CMV-seropositive. Each CDR3 is given with its conserved first and last residue. A D gene is named only where the DNA matches it firmly. Clone size is shown for a subset of rows, as once, few, many or a class of expanded clone.

V gene: TRBV7-8
clone size: -
D gene: TRBD1
J gene: TRBJ1-5
CDR3 length: 14
CDR3 protein: CASSFDRAHQPQHF

V gene: TRBV2
clone size: -
D gene: -
J gene: TRBJ1-2
CDR3 length: 15
CDR3 protein: CASGDRGGGSSGYTF

V gene: TRBV9
clone size: -
D gene: TRBD2
J gene: TRBJ2-3
CDR3 length: 16
CDR3 protein: CASSGSTSGKTDTQYF

V gene: TRBV5-1
clone size: -
D gene: -
J gene: TRBJ2-3
CDR3 length: 13
CDR3 protein: CASSYERTRTQYF

V gene: TRBV4-3
clone size: -
D gene: -
J gene: TRBJ2-3
CDR3 length: 15
CDR3 protein: CASSQEGAGWDTQYF

V gene: TRBV4-2
clone size: once
D gene: TRBD2
J gene: -
CDR3 length: 17
CDR3 protein: CASSQDGASGGGDEQYF

V gene: TRBV9
clone size: -
D gene: -
J gene: TRBJ1-5
CDR3 length: 15
CDR3 protein: CASSAQGYSNQPQHF

V gene: TRBV5-4
clone size: -
D gene: TRBD2
J gene: TRBJ2-2
CDR3 length: 16
CDR3 protein: CASSLSGGRTTGELFF

V gene: TRBV14
clone size: -
D gene: -
J gene: TRBJ2-6
CDR3 length: 13
CDR3 protein: CASSLSRANVLTF

V gene: TRBV11-2
clone size: once
D gene: -
J gene: TRBJ2-7
CDR3 length: 13
CDR3 protein: CASSSIRVDEQYF

V gene: TRBV9
clone size: -
D gene: -
J gene: TRBJ2-1
CDR3 length: 15
CDR3 protein: CASSLPPTSGHEQFF

V gene: TRBV15
clone size: -
D gene: TRBD1
J gene: TRBJ2-1
CDR3 length: 18
CDR3 protein: CATSRAAGAGQGDTEQFF

V gene: TRBV4-1
clone size: -
D gene: -
J gene: TRBJ1-1
CDR3 length: 14
CDR3 protein: CASSQDTGNTEAFF

V gene: TRBV10-2
clone size: -
D gene: -
J gene: TRBJ2-1
CDR3 length: 14
CDR3 protein: CASSESGGYNEQFF

V gene: TRBV5-6
clone size: once
D gene: -
J gene: TRBJ2-2
CDR3 length: 16
CDR3 protein: CASSLGSRVDTGELFF

V gene: TRBV10-2
clone size: -
D gene: -
J gene: TRBJ1-1
CDR3 length: 14
CDR3 protein: CASRGGISNTEAFF

V gene: TRBV29-1
clone size: -
D gene: -
J gene: TRBJ2-1
CDR3 length: 12
CDR3 protein: CSVERDNNEQFF

V gene: TRBV10-1
clone size: -
D gene: -
J gene: TRBJ2-1
CDR3 length: 16
CDR3 protein: CASSASDTRRHNEQFF

V gene: TRBV11-2
clone size: -
D gene: -
J gene: TRBJ2-1
CDR3 length: 13
CDR3 protein: CASSSSSYNEQFF

V gene: TRBV19
clone size: few
D gene: TRBD2
J gene: TRBJ2-1
CDR3 length: 16
CDR3 protein: CASSLSWTSGYNEQFF

V gene: TRBV10-1
clone size: -
D gene: -
J gene: TRBJ2-2
CDR3 length: 15
CDR3 protein: CASSDVALAGGELFF

V gene: TRBV4-3
clone size: -
D gene: TRBD2
J gene: TRBJ2-6
CDR3 length: 19
CDR3 protein: CASSQGGTAGVSGANVLTF

V gene: TRBV5-1
clone size: -
D gene: -
J gene: TRBJ2-3
CDR3 length: 15
CDR3 protein: CASSGGQLSTDTQYF

V gene: TRBV2
clone size: -
D gene: -
J gene: TRBJ1-5
CDR3 length: 15
CDR3 protein: CASSIWANLNQPQHF

V gene: TRBV11-2
clone size: -
D gene: TRBD1
J gene: TRBJ1-1
CDR3 length: 13
CDR3 protein: CAYGTGENTEAFF

V gene: TRBV25-1
clone size: -
D gene: -
J gene: TRBJ1-4
CDR3 length: 12
CDR3 protein: CASRRGDEKLFF

V gene: TRBV9
clone size: -
D gene: TRBD2
J gene: TRBJ2-1
CDR3 length: 15
CDR3 protein: CASSVTGTSTNEQFF

V gene: TRBV27
clone size: -
D gene: -
J gene: TRBJ2-5
CDR3 length: 16
CDR3 protein: CASSLRPDSIQETQYF

V gene: TRBV19
clone size: once
D gene: TRBD2
J gene: TRBJ2-2
CDR3 length: 15
CDR3 protein: CASQLAGVESGELFF

V gene: TRBV7-9
clone size: -
D gene: TRBD1
J gene: TRBJ1-1
CDR3 length: 15
CDR3 protein: CASSQSTGGYTEAFF

V gene: TRBV5-1
clone size: -
D gene: -
J gene: TRBJ2-6
CDR3 length: 17
CDR3 protein: CASSVEAQNSGANVLTF

V gene: TRBV5-1
clone size: few
D gene: -
J gene: TRBJ2-3
CDR3 length: 14
CDR3 protein: CASSLGASTDTQYF

V gene: TRBV5-4
clone size: once
D gene: TRBD1
J gene: TRBJ2-1
CDR3 length: 12
CDR3 protein: CASSLRGPEQFF

V gene: TRBV28
clone size: few
D gene: TRBD2
J gene: TRBJ2-7
CDR3 length: 15
CDR3 protein: CASSYIAGGAYEQYF

V gene: TRBV2
clone size: once
D gene: -
J gene: TRBJ2-3
CDR3 length: 14
CDR3 protein: CASSDQGGADTQYF

V gene: TRBV5-6
clone size: -
D gene: TRBD1
J gene: TRBJ1-2
CDR3 length: 15
CDR3 protein: CASSPGQGLNYGYTF